This T cell receptor (beta chain) stems from a study of beta chain features in type 1 diabetes. This clone was seen a few times. Its antigen is unknown. Broader study findings: Shortening of TCRB CDR3s, moderate but significant, appeared in all four CD4+ subsets of Type 1 diabetes patients. Type 1 diabetes patients had fewer VDJ junction insertions and more deletions.

Expressed TCRB transcripts were sequenced, since all the RNA that had been isolated was reverse transcribed. Clones were read by immunoSEQ multiplex PCR, and TCRdb kept only the in-frame ones, dropping some. Found here are around 160,000 clones, approximately 10% of them singletons; the top ten hold roughly 0.7%. The V gene's germline CDR1 is MGHRA and CDR2 YSYEKL. The CDR3 is 19 residues long. V shed 1 base and J 0 bases; nucleotides not matched to a gene: 8. Sorting based on CD45RO/CCR7/CD25/CD127/CD95/CD27 separated CD4+ naive, central memory, regulatory and stem cell-like memory cells. The sequence was collected from a young woman with type 1 diabetes. The sequencing sample was made of central memory CD4+ T cells from blood. The rearrangement joins TRBV4-1 to TRBJ2-6, with 8 bases aligning to TRBD2. CDR3 in amino acids: CASSQVPSGFLSGANVLTF. Here the CDR3 DNA reads TGCGCCAGCAGCCAAGTCCCTAGCGGGTTCCTCTCTGGGGCCAACGTCCTGACTTTC.